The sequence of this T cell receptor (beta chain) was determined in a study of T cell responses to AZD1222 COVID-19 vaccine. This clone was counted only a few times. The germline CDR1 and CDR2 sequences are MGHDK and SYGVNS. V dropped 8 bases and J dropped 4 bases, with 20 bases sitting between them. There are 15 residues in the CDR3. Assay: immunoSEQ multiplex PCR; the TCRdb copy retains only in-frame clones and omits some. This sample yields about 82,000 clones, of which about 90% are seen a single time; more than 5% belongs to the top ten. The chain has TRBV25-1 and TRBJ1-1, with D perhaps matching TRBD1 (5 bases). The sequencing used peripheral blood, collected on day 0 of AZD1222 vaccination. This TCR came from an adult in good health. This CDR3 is CASSRDGFGGTEAFF. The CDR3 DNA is TGTGCCAGCTCCCGGGACGGGTTTGGGGGCACTGAAGCTTTCTTT.